This T cell receptor (beta chain) was sequenced during a study of CD8 T cells in ankylosing spondylitis. Points from the study as a whole: Disease-linked clones were reportedly significantly enriched in matched ankylosing spondylitis synovial fluid. Reactive arthritis synovial fluid and blood previously showed some of these motif variants.

With respect to this clonotype: Its matching antigen is unknown.

Each TCR beta library was made by quantitative 5'-RACE that incorporated molecular barcodes. MiXCR, run by TCRdb on the 5' RACE reads, gives a single entry per CDR3 protein. The sample comprises about 160,000 distinct CDR3 sequences, 15% to 20% of which are singletons, and roughly 8% rests with the top ten. Germline CDR1 KGHSH, CDR2 LQKENI. The CDR3 length is 13 residues. V lost 3 bases to trimming and J lost 4 bases; unmatched junction nucleotides: 1. The TCR originated in a male donor with ankylosing spondylitis or in good health (not recorded which). Sequenced material: blood, either unsorted or a sorted T cell fraction (not recorded which). The chain employs TRBV18 and TRBJ1-2; TRBD1 matches 8 bases. CDR3 DNA: TGTGCCAGCTCACCGGACAGGGCCTATGGCTACACCTTC. Its protein product is CASSPDRAYGYTF.